This TCR beta chain was sequenced for a study of blood T cell repertoires in COVID-19. This CDR3 is 16 amino acids long. V was cut by 0 bases and J by 3 bases, with 11 bases left in between. Germline V gene data show CDR1 as SGHAT and CDR2 as FQNNGV. Study processing details: How many nucleated cells were present was estimated from reference gene primer amplification. This table comes from immunoSEQ multiplex PCR, and its TCRdb copy is limited to in-frame clones, with some not included. V, J and clone size were drawn from that table, and D and trimming were deduced from the DNA. The repertoire holds about 110,000 clones, 88% seen once, with 2.4% in the top ten. This clone was seen more than once but under ten times.

The chain links TRBV11-2 to TRBJ2-2; TRBD1 might be the D (5 bases). This sequence was found in a human donor in a cohort sampled during active COVID-19. The material sequenced was peripheral blood. Here the CDR3 DNA reads TGTGCCAGCAGCTTAGATACGCAGGGCCACACCGGGGAGCTGTTTTTT. Amino acid sequence: CASSLDTQGHTGELFF.